These T cell receptor beta chains were read from a single sample in a study of blood T cell repertoires in COVID-19. Assay used: immunoSEQ multiplex PCR; TCRdb lists only in-frame clones, some missing. The data contain roughly 260,000 clones, about 89% of them singletons. The sequenced sample consisted of peripheral blood. These receptors were collected from a man aged 35 to 55 who had recovered from COVID-19. Both conserved end residues are part of each CDR3. The D gene is left open where the match is weak. The size entry is marked missing in some rows and otherwise reads once, few, many or a size class.

12	TRBD2	-	TRBV25-1	TRBJ2-3	CASSATGTSLYF	TGTGCCAGCAGTGCCACCGGGACTAGTTTGTATTTT
18	TRBD2	-	TRBV19	TRBJ2-7	CASSTLRASGTRSYEQYF	TGTGCCAGTAGTACGCTCCGGGCTAGCGGGACGCGCTCCTACGAGCAGTACTTC
14	-	-	TRBV11-1	TRBJ2-7	CASSQPRVPYEQYF	TGTGCCAGCAGCCAACCCAGGGTACCCTACGAGCAGTACTTC
16	TRBD1	-	TRBV19	TRBJ1-1	CASRIGGLPQGTEAFF	TGTGCCAGTAGGATAGGGGGCCTCCCTCAGGGCACTGAAGCTTTCTTT
17	TRBD1	-	TRBV5-1	TRBJ2-2	CASSSKGQIINTGELFF	TGCGCCAGCAGCTCAAAGGGACAGATAATAAACACCGGGGAGCTGTTTTTT
17	TRBD2	-	TRBV11-2	TRBJ2-2	CASSLGIAGGNTGELFF	TGTGCCAGCAGCTTGGGGATAGCGGGAGGGAACACCGGGGAGCTGTTTTTT
16	-	-	TRBV7-9	TRBJ2-7	CASSSLGGGGTREQYF	TGTGCCAGCAGCTCTCTGGGAGGGGGTGGGACTCGCGAGCAGTACTTC
15	TRBD2	-	TRBV9	TRBJ2-1	CASSPRAGDYNEQFF	TGTGCCAGCAGCCCCCGGGCGGGAGATTACAATGAGCAGTTCTTC
15	TRBD1	-	TRBV7-7	TRBJ2-5	CASSTGTGGYETQYF	TGTGCCAGCAGCACCGGGACAGGGGGCTATGAGACCCAGTACTTC
16	-	-	TRBV7-9	TRBJ1-2	CASSLIPQFSNYGYTF	TGTGCCAGCAGCTTAATCCCACAGTTTTCTAACTATGGCTACACCTTC
14	-	-	TRBV19	TRBJ2-3	CASSTGLITDTQYF	TGTGCCAGTAGTACGGGGTTGATCACAGATACGCAGTATTTT
14	-	-	TRBV9	TRBJ2-5	CASSVGSTQETQYF	TGTGCCAGCAGCGTAGGGAGCACCCAAGAGACCCAGTACTTC
13	-	-	TRBV11-3	TRBJ2-5	CARKGGGKETQYF	TGTGCCAGAAAAGGGGGTGGGAAAGAGACCCAGTACTTC
16	TRBD1	-	TRBV5-8	TRBJ2-2	CASSSIYRGYTGELFF	TGTGCCAGCAGCTCAATTTACAGGGGCTACACCGGGGAGCTGTTTTTT
16	-	-	TRBV7-2	TRBJ2-5	CASSLARMEGRETQYF	TGTGCCAGCAGCTTAGCTCGTATGGAGGGTAGAGAGACCCAGTACTTC
14	TRBD1	few	TRBV2	TRBJ1-2	CASSEVRGRSGYTF	TGTGCCAGCAGTGAAGTCAGGGGGCGATCTGGCTACACCTTC
14	TRBD1	few	TRBV9	TRBJ1-3	CASSGTGNRNTIYF	TGTGCCAGCAGCGGGACAGGGAACCGGAACACCATATATTTT
16	TRBD2	-	TRBV27	TRBJ2-1	CASSSPRGGVSNEQFF	TGTGCCAGCAGTTCCCCCCGCGGGGGGGTTTCGAATGAGCAGTTCTTC
13	-	-	TRBV12-3/TRBV12-4	TRBJ1-2	CASTPGEGYGYTF	TGTGCCAGCACCCCAGGGGAAGGCTATGGCTACACCTTC
13	-	-	TRBV4-3	TRBJ1-1	CASSREHWTEAFF	TGCGCCAGCAGCCGGGAGCATTGGACTGAAGCTTTCTTT
13	-	-	TRBV5-1	TRBJ2-2	CASSPTTVGELFF	TGCGCCAGCAGCCCAACCACGGTCGGGGAGCTGTTTTTT
16	TRBD2	-	TRBV6-6	TRBJ2-3	CASRGTPGLASDTQYF	TGTGCCAGCAGGGGCACCCCGGGACTAGCGTCAGATACGCAGTATTTT
17	TRBD2	-	TRBV11-2	TRBJ2-5	CASSSSTSGGRAVTQYF	TGTGCCAGCAGCTCTAGTACCTCTGGCGGGAGGGCAGTGACCCAGTACTTC
19	-	once	TRBV4-2	TRBJ1-5	CASSQLASGEGLGNQPQHF	TGTGCCAGCAGCCAATTGGCGAGCGGGGAAGGTCTTGGCAATCAGCCCCAGCATTTT
15	TRBD1	-	TRBV6-2/TRBV6-3	TRBJ2-7	CASSYPTGGFHEQYF	TGTGCCAGCAGTTACCCGACAGGGGGCTTCCACGAGCAGTACTTC
15	-	-	TRBV7-6	TRBJ2-3	CASSLGTAGTDTQYF	TGTGCCAGCAGCTTAGGTACAGCGGGCACAGATACGCAGTATTTT
18	TRBD1	-	TRBV18	TRBJ1-5	CASSPDRGFSYSNQPQHF	TGTGCCAGCTCGCCTGACAGGGGGTTTTCATATAGCAATCAGCCCCAGCATTTT
15	TRBD1	few	TRBV5-4	TRBJ2-7	CASSSPGQGAYEQYF	TGTGCCAGCAGTTCGCCGGGACAGGGGGCCTACGAGCAGTACTTC
14	-	once	TRBV19	TRBJ2-3	CASSHRQSTDTQYF	TGTGCCAGTAGTCACAGGCAGAGCACAGATACGCAGTATTTT
12	-	-	TRBV5-1	TRBJ2-3	CASSLARDTQYF	TGCGCCAGCAGCTTGGCTAGAGATACGCAGTATTTT
13	-	once	TRBV7-2	TRBJ1-1	CASSLAKNTEAFF	TGTGCCAGCAGCTTGGCCAAGAACACTGAAGCTTTCTTT
15	TRBD1	-	TRBV19	TRBJ1-2	CASSVLTGEGYGYTF	TGTGCCAGTAGTGTTCTTACAGGGGAAGGCTATGGCTACACCTTC
13	-	-	TRBV2	TRBJ1-5	CASGGSPNQPQHF	TGTGCCAGTGGGGGCAGCCCAAATCAGCCCCAGCATTTT
14	TRBD2	-	TRBV30	TRBJ2-5	CAWTSGRRRETQYF	TGTGCCTGGACTAGCGGGAGGCGAAGAGAGACCCAGTACTTC
15	-	-	TRBV2	TRBJ1-5	CASSPDGISNQPQHF	TGTGCCAGCAGCCCGGACGGGATTAGCAATCAGCCCCAGCATTTT
18	TRBD1	-	TRBV7-9	TRBJ1-1	CASSLDRGFGLGRTEAFF	TGTGCCAGCTCTCTAGACAGGGGGTTTGGTTTAGGTAGAACTGAAGCTTTCTTT
13	-	once	TRBV18	TRBJ2-5	CASSPLEGETQYF	TGTGCCAGCTCACCACTCGAGGGAGAGACCCAGTACTTC
16	-	-	TRBV4-1	TRBJ1-2	CASSQDDRTSLGHYTF	TGCGCCAGCAGCCAAGATGACAGAACGTCTTTGGGACACTACACCTTC
13	-	-	TRBV15	TRBJ2-7	CATSRDRGGEQYF	TGTGCCACCAGCAGAGATCGAGGGGGCGAGCAGTACTTC
16	TRBD1	once	TRBV15	TRBJ1-2	CATSRGGQGQNYGYTF	TGTGCCACCAGCAGAGGAGGACAGGGGCAGAACTATGGCTACACCTTC
16	TRBD2	-	TRBV3-1/TRBV3-2	TRBJ2-3	CASSPGLAGSADTQYF	TGTGCCAGCAGCCCCGGACTAGCGGGGAGCGCAGATACGCAGTATTTT
11	-	-	TRBV2	TRBJ1-2	CASSMRDYGTF	TGTGCCAGCAGTATGAGGGACTACGGCACCTTC
15	TRBD2	-	TRBV3-1/TRBV3-2	TRBJ2-1	CASRQEGLDHNEQFF	TGTGCCAGCAGACAGGAGGGACTAGACCACAATGAGCAGTTCTTC
14	TRBD2	-	TRBV29-1	TRBJ2-1	CSVSRLAGYNEQFF	TGCAGCGTTTCCCGACTAGCGGGGTACAATGAGCAGTTCTTC
13	-	-	TRBV29-1	TRBJ1-1	CSVNGPMNTEAFF	TGCAGCGTTAACGGTCCGATGAACACTGAAGCTTTCTTT
13	-	once	TRBV19	TRBJ2-1	CASSFPRARGQFF	TGTGCCAGTAGTTTCCCGCGGGCCCGTGGGCAGTTCTTC
18	TRBD2	-	TRBV7-9	TRBJ2-1	CASTSPLWVGGEYNEQFF	TGTGCCAGCACCTCCCCGTTATGGGTGGGAGGGGAGTACAATGAGCAGTTCTTC
15	TRBD1	-	TRBV19	TRBJ1-1	CASNRGQGMNTEAFF	TGTGCCAGTAATCGGGGACAGGGGATGAACACTGAAGCTTTCTTT
13	-	-	TRBV6-5	TRBJ1-1	CASTFRGRSEAFF	TGTGCCAGCACTTTTAGGGGGAGATCTGAAGCTTTCTTT
13	TRBD1	-	TRBV6-2/TRBV6-3	TRBJ1-1	CASSMTGSTEAFF	TGTGCCAGCAGCATGACAGGGTCCACTGAAGCTTTCTTT
15	TRBD1	once	TRBV7-9	TRBJ1-4	CASSLPGQGREKLFF	TGTGCCAGCAGCTTGCCGGGACAGGGTCGCGAAAAACTGTTTTTT
16	TRBD2	-	TRBV7-8	TRBJ2-3	CASSPIGGGSTDTQYF	TGTGCCAGCAGCCCAATCGGCGGGGGGAGTACAGATACGCAGTATTTT